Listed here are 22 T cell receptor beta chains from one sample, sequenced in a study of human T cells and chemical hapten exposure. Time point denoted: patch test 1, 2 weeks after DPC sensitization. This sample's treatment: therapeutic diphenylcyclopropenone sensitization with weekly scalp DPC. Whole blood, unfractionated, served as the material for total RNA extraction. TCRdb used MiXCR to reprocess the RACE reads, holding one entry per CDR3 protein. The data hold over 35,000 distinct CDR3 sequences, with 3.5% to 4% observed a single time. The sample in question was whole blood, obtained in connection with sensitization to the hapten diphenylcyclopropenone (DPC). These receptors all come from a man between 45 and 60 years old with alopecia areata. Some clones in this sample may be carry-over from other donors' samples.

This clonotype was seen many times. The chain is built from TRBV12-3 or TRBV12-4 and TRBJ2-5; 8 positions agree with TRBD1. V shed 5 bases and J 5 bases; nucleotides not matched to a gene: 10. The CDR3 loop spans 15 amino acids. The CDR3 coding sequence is TGTGCCAGCAGTCCCGGACAGGGCCGGATGGAGACCCAGTACTTC. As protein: CASSPGQGRMETQYF.

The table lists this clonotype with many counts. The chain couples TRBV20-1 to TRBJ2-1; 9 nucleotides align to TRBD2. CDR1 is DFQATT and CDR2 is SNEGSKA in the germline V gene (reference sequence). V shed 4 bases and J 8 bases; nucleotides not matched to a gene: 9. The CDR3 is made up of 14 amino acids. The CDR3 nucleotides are TGCAGTGCTACAACCGGGACTAGCATCCATGAGCAGTTCTTC. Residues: CSATTGTSIHEQFF.

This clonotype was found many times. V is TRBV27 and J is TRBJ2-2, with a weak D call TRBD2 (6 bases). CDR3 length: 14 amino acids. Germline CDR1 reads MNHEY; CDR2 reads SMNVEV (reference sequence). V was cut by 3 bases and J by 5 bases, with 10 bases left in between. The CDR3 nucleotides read TGTGCCAGCAGTTTGACTAGAAGAACCGGGGAGCTGTTTTTT. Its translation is CASSLTRRTGELFF.

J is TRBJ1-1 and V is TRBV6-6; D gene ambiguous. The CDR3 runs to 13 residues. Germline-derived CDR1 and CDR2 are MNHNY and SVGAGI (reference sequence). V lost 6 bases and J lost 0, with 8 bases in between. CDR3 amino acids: CASSPEMNTEAFF. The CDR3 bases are TGTGCCAGCAGCCCTGAGATGAACACTGAAGCTTTCTTT.

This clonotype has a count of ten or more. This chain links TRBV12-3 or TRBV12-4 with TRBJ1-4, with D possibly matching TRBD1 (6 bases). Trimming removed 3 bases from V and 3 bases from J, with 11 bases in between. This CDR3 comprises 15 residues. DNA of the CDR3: TGTGCCAGCAGTTTTGCGGGACAACCTAATGAAAAACTGTTTTTT. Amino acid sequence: CASSFAGQPNEKLFF.

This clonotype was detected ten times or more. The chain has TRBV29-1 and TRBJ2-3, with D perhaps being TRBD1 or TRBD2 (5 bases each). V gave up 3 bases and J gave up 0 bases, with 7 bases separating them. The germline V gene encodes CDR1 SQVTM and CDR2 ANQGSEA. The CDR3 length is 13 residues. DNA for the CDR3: TGCAGCGTTGAGGGGGACAGCACAGATACGCAGTATTTT. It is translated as CSVEGDSTDTQYF.

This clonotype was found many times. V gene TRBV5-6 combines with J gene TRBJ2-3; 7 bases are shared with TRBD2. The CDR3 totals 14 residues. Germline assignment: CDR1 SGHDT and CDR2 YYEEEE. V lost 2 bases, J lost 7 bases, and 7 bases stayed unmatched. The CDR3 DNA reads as TGTGCCAGCAGCTTACTGACTAGCTTCCATACGCAGTATTTT. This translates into CASSLLTSFHTQYF.

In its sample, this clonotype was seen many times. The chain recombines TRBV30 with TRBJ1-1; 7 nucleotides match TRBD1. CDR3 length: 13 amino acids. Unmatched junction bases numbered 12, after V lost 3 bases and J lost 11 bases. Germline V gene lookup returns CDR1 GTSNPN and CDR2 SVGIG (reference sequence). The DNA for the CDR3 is TGTGCCTGGAGGACAGGGAATATCCTTCGGGCTTTCTTT. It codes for CAWRTGNILRAFF.

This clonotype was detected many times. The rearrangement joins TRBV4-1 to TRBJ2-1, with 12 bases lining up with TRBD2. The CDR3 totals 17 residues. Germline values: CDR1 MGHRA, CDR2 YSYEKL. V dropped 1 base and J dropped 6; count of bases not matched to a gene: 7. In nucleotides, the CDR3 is TGCGCCAGCAGCCAAGGCCTAGCGGGAGGGCCAGGCAATGAGCAGTTCTTC. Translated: CASSQGLAGGPGNEQFF.

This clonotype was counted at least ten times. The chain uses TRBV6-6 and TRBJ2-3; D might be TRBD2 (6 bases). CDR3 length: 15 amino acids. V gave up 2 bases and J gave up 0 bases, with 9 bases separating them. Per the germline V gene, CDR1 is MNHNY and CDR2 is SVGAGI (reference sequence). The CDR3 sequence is CASSYREASTDTQYF. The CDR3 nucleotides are TGTGCCAGCAGTTACAGGGAGGCTAGCACAGATACGCAGTATTTT.

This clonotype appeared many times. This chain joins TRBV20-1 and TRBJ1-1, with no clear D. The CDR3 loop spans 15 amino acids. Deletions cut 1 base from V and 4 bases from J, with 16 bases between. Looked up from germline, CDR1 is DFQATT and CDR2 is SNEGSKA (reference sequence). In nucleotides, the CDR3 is TGCAGTGCTAGAGTAATGTCGGGATATGGCACTGAAGCTTTCTTT. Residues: CSARVMSGYGTEAFF.

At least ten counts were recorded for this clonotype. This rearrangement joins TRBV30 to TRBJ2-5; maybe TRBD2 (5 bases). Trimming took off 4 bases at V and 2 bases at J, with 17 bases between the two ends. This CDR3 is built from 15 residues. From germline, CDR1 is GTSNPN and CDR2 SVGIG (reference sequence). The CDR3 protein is CAWTLEASSQETQYF. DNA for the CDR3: TGTGCCTGGACCCTGGAGGCTAGCTCACAAGAGACCCAGTACTTC. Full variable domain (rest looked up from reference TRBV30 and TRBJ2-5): SQTIHQWPATLVQPVGSPLSLECTVEGTSNPNLYWYRQAAGRGLQLLFYSVGIGQISSEVPQNLSASRPQDRQFILSSKKLLLSDSGFYLCAWTLEASSQETQYFGPGTRLLVL.

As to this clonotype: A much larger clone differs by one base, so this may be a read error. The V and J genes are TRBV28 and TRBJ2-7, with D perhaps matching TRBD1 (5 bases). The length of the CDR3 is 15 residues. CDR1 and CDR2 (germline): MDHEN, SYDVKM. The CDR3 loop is CASSGARTASYERYF. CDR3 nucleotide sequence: TGTGCCAGCAGTGGGGCCCGTACAGCCTCCTACGAGCGGTACTTC.

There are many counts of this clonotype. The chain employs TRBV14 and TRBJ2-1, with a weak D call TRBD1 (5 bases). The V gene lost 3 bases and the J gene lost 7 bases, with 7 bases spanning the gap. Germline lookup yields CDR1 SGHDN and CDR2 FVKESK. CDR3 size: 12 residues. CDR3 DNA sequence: TGTGCCAGCAGCCAGTACAGGAATGAGCAGTTCTTC. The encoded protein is CASSQYRNEQFF.

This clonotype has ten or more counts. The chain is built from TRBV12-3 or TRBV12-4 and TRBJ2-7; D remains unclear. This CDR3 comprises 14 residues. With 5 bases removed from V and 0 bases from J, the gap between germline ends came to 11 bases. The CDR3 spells CASSPLLSSYEQYF. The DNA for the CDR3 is TGTGCCAGCAGTCCCCTACTTAGCTCCTACGAGCAGTACTTC.

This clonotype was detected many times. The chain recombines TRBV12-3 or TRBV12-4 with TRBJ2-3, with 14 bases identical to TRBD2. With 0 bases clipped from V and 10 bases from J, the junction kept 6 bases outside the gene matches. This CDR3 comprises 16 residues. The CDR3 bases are TGTGCCAGCAGTTTAGCGCGCAGACTAGCGGGAGGGGCGCAGTATTTT. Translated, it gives CASSLARRLAGGAQYF.

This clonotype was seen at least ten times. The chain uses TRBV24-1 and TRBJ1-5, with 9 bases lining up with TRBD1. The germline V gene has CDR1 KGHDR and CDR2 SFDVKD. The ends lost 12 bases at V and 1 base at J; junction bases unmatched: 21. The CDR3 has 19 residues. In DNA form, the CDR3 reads TGTGCCTCCCGCCGGAGGGTGGACAGGGGAAGGATGAGCAATCAGCCCCAGCATTTT. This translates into CASRRRVDRGRMSNQPQHF.

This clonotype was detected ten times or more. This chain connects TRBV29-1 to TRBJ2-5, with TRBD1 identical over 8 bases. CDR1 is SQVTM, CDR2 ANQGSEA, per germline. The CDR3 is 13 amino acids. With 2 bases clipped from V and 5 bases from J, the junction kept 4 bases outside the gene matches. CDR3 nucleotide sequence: TGCAGCGTTGAACCACAGGGGGGTGAGACCCAGTACTTC. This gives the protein CSVEPQGGETQYF.

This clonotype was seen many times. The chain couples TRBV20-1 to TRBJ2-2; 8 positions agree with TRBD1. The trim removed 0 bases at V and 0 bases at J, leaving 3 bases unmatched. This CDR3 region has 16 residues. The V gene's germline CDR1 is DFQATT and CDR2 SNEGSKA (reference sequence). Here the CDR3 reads CSARDHRGTNTGELFF. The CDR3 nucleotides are TGCAGTGCTAGAGATCACAGGGGGACGAACACCGGGGAGCTGTTTTTT.

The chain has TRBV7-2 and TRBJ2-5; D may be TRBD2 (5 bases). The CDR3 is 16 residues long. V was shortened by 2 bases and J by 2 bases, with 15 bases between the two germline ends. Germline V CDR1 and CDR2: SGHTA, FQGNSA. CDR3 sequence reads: CASSLFSLADQETQYF. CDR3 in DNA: TGTGCCAGCAGCTTATTCTCCCTAGCAGATCAAGAGACCCAGTACTTC.

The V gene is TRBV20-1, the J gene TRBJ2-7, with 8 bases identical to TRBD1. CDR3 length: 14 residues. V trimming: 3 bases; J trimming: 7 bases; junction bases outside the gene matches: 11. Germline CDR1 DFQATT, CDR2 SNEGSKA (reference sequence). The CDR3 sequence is CSASTGTGPLEQYF. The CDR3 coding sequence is TGCAGTGCTAGCACCGGGACAGGCCCTCTGGAGCAGTACTTC.

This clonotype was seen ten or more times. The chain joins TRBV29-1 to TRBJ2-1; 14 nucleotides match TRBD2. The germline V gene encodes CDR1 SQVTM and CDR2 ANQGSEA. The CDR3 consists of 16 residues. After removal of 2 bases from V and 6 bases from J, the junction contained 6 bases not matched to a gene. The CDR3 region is CSVEKGLAGVFNEQFF. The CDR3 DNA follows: TGCAGCGTTGAAAAGGGACTAGCGGGGGTATTCAATGAGCAGTTCTTC.